A single sample gave rise to the 19 T cell receptor beta chains below, sequenced in a study of blood T cell repertoires in COVID-19. Only in-frame clones appear in the TCRdb table, and some are missing; sequencing was by immunoSEQ multiplex PCR. The sample includes around 140,000 clones, 75% to 90% of them seen just once. The specimen sequenced was PBMCs or T cells enriched from blood (not recorded which). The receptors here all came from a man over 45 who had recovered from COVID-19.

V is TRBV7-2 and J is TRBJ2-6; D might be TRBD2 (7 bases). V lost 4 bases and J 0 bases, leaving 13 bases between the germline ends. The CDR3 has 17 residues. Germline V gene sequence: CDR1 SGHTA, CDR2 FQGNSA. This chain's CDR3 is CASSSRGQASGANVLTF. The DNA for the CDR3 is TGTGCCAGCAGCTCGCGGGGGCAGGCCTCTGGGGCCAACGTCCTGACTTTC.

This clone has a handful of counts. The CDR3 spells CSVVLTSGYTDTQYF. The CDR3, as DNA: TGCAGCGTTGTTCTGACTAGCGGGTACACAGATACGCAGTATTTT. The chain couples TRBV29-1 to TRBJ2-3; 10 bases align to TRBD2. Germline V gene sequence: CDR1 SQVTM, CDR2 ANQGSEA. V was pared by 4 bases and J by 2 bases, with 6 bases of the junction left unmatched. The CDR3 runs 15 residues.

V gene TRBV18 combines with J gene TRBJ2-7, with TRBD2 matching over 13 bases. The V segment lost 1 base and the J segment 8 bases; nucleotides outside the gene matches: 11. The CDR3 totals 17 residues. The germline V gene encodes CDR1 KGHSH and CDR2 LQKENI. CDR3 protein: CASSPQGLAGMSKKQYF. The CDR3 DNA sequence: TGTGCCAGCTCACCACAGGGACTAGCGGGAATGTCTAAGAAGCAGTACTTC.

This clone is a singleton in its sample. CDR3 amino acids: CASSQSLTGAYEQYF. Here the CDR3 DNA reads TGCGCCAGCAGCCAAAGTCTTACTGGGGCGTACGAGCAGTACTTC. The chain employs TRBV4-1 and TRBJ2-7, with D perhaps matching TRBD1 (5 bases). The CDR3 is 15 residues long. Germline CDR1 is MGHRA and CDR2 is YSYEKL. Trimming pared 2 bases from V and 4 bases from J, leaving 15 bases between.

As DNA, the CDR3 is TGTGCCAGTAGTATTAGGGAGGAGGGGACTGAAGCTTTCTTT. It specifies CASSIREEGTEAFF. The chain joins TRBV19 to TRBJ1-1, with D maybe TRBD1 (5 bases). Trimming left V 3 bases short and J 5 bases short, with 13 bases between. Germline values: CDR1 LNHDA, CDR2 SQIVND (reference sequence). The CDR3 covers 14 residues. Filled out from reference TRBV19 and TRBJ1-1, the complete variable domain reads DGGITQSPKYLFRKEGQNVTLSCEQNLNHDAMYWYRQDPGQGLRLIYYSQIVNDFQKGDIAEGYSVSREKKESFPLTVTSAQKNPTAFYLCASSIREEGTEAFFGQGTRLTVV.

V is TRBV6-5 and J is TRBJ1-3; a possible D gene is TRBD1 (5 bases). Trimming left V 5 bases short and J 2 bases short, with 13 bases between. Germline V CDR1 and CDR2: MNHEY, SVGAGI. CDR3 length: 15 residues. CDR3 coding DNA: TGTGCCAGCAGTCTTGGAGGGGCGACTGGAAACACCATATATTTT. Encoded protein: CASSLGGATGNTIYF.

This chain uses TRBV11-2 with TRBJ2-1; 8 bases are shared with TRBD1. J lost 1 base, V lost 5 bases, and 7 bases had no gene match. CDR1 is SGHAT and CDR2 is FQNNGV in the germline V gene. The CDR3 is 16 residues long. CDR3 protein: CASSIRTGTSYNEQFF. CDR3 DNA: TGTGCCAGCAGCATACGGACAGGGACGTCCTACAATGAGCAGTTCTTC.

The J gene is TRBJ1-1, the V gene TRBV28; D possibly corresponds to TRBD1 (6 bases). CDR3 length: 16 amino acids. Germline V gene data show CDR1 as MDHEN and CDR2 as SYDVKM. The V and J ends lost 6 bases and 5 bases respectively, with 22 bases between them. CDR3: CASSTAQGHGTTEAFF. Written as DNA, the CDR3 is TGTGCCAGCAGCACCGCCCAGGGACATGGAACTACTGAAGCTTTCTTT.

This rearrangement joins TRBV18 to TRBJ2-4, with D unresolved. The CDR3 sequence is 15 residues long. The germline CDR1 and CDR2 sequences are KGHSH and LQKENI. With 1 base removed from V and 0 bases from J, the gap between germline ends came to 7 bases. CDR3 bases: TGTGCCAGCTCACCACAGGAGATAGCCAAAAACATTCAGTACTTC. This gives the protein CASSPQEIAKNIQYF.

The chain links TRBV7-2 to TRBJ2-1, with TRBD2 matching 9 bases. The V gene's germline CDR1 is SGHTA and CDR2 FQGNSA. CDR3 length: 14 amino acids. The V gene end was trimmed by 5 bases and the J gene end by 6 bases; junction bases not matched to a gene: 5. In DNA form, the CDR3 reads TGTGCCAGCAGCGCAAGCGGGGGGCCCAATGAGCAGTTCTTC. Translating gives CASSASGGPNEQFF.

The V gene is TRBV9, the J gene TRBJ1-2, with a tentative D call TRBD1 (6 bases). The V and J ends lost 4 bases and 10 bases respectively, with 20 bases between them. This CDR3 region has 14 residues. Germline V CDR1 and CDR2: SGDLS, YYNGEE. CDR3 sequence reads: CASSLNTGSSTYTF. The CDR3, as DNA: TGTGCCAGCAGCCTTAACACAGGGTCCTCAACCTACACCTTC.

The chain combines TRBV4-3 with TRBJ2-7; tentatively, D is TRBD2 (5 bases). The CDR3 sequence is 16 residues long. Germline-derived CDR1 and CDR2 are LGHNA and YSLEER. Trimming removed 0 bases at V and 3 bases at J, with 15 bases between. DNA of the CDR3: TGCGCCAGCAGCCAAGATACACCGGTTGGAGGCTACGAGCAGTACTTC. This encodes CASSQDTPVGGYEQYF.

This chain joins TRBV20-1 and TRBJ1-1; the D is unclear. The V end lost 3 bases, the J end lost 4 bases, and 15 bases lay between the germline ends. The germline gives CDR1 DFQATT, CDR2 SNEGSKA (reference sequence). CDR3 size: 14 residues. CDR3 in DNA: TGCAGTGCTAGTAATCCTCGAGCAGGCACTGAAGCTTTCTTT. The encoded protein is CSASNPRAGTEAFF.

The V and J genes are TRBV7-2 and TRBJ2-5; 9 bases are a match to TRBD1. Per germline, CDR1 SGHTA and CDR2 FQGNSA. J gave up 5 bases and V 5 bases, and 9 bases lay outside the gene matches. The CDR3 length is 15 residues. CDR3 sequence reads: CASSHPGQGRETQYF. Written as DNA, the CDR3 is TGTGCCAGCAGCCACCCGGGACAGGGAAGGGAGACCCAGTACTTC.

V is TRBV2 and J is TRBJ1-4, with unresolved D. V shed 0 bases and J shed 4 bases, with 12 bases lying between them. Germline V gene lookup returns CDR1 SNHLY and CDR2 FYNNEI. The CDR3 is made up of 16 amino acids. The CDR3 DNA reads TGTGCCAGCAGTGAAGCGCTTCCGGTCGATAATGAAAAACTGTTTTTT. Translated: CASSEALPVDNEKLFF.

The chain recombines TRBV19 with TRBJ1-1, with D maybe TRBD1 (6 bases). This CDR3 is 14 amino acids long. V was pared by 2 bases and J by 1 base, with 8 bases between. Per germline, CDR1 LNHDA and CDR2 SQIVND (reference sequence). The CDR3 protein is CASSIWGQNTEAFF. CDR3 nucleotide sequence: TGTGCCAGTAGTATATGGGGACAGAACACTGAAGCTTTCTTT. The whole variable domain, remainder taken from reference TRBV19 and TRBJ1-1, is DGGITQSPKYLFRKEGQNVTLSCEQNLNHDAMYWYRQDPGQGLRLIYYSQIVNDFQKGDIAEGYSVSREKKESFPLTVTSAQKNPTAFYLCASSIWGQNTEAFFGQGTRLTVV.

The genes are TRBV19 and TRBJ1-5; D is perhaps TRBD1 (6 bases). Germline CDR1 LNHDA, CDR2 SQIVND (reference sequence). V lost 0 bases and J 4 bases, leaving 13 bases between the germline ends. The CDR3 runs 16 residues. Here the CDR3 DNA reads TGTGCCAGTAGTATAGAGCGGCCAGGGGTGAATCAGCCCCAGCATTTT. Translation gives CASSIERPGVNQPQHF.

CDR3 residues: CASSHGVVQGSPQTQYF. The CDR3 region has the DNA TGCGCCAGCAGCCATGGGGTAGTACAGGGATCCCCCCAGACCCAGTACTTC. The chain uses TRBV4-3 and TRBJ2-5, with TRBD1 as a possible D gene (6 bases). There are 17 residues in the CDR3. V lost 3 bases to trimming and J lost 6 bases, with 23 bases between them. Per the germline V gene, CDR1 is LGHNA and CDR2 is YSLEER.

The rearrangement uses TRBV29-1 and TRBJ1-6, with 9 bases lining up with TRBD1. Trimming removed 6 bases from V and 9 bases from J; junction bases left unmatched: 6. Germline assignment: CDR1 SQVTM and CDR2 ANQGSEA. CDR3 length: 13 residues. The CDR3 DNA reads as TGCAGCGTCCGGACAGGGGTTGGTTCACCCCTCCACTTT. The encoded protein is CSVRTGVGSPLHF. Full variable domain (missing parts from reference TRBV29-1 and TRBJ1-6): SAVISQKPSRDICQRGTSLTIQCQVDSQVTMMFWYRQQPGQSLTLIATANQGSEATYESGFVIDKFPISRPNLTFSTLTVSNMSPEDSSIYLCSVRTGVGSPLHFGNGTRLTVT.